These 7 T cell receptor beta chains originate from one sample sequenced in a study of brain T cells in children with intractable seizures. Generated by immunoSEQ multiplex PCR, the TCRdb table keeps only in-frame clones and is missing some. Found here are about 340,000 clones, 93% of them singletons; the top ten hold about 6%. The time point here: blood from clinic visit 5 months post-surgery; TSC patient then seizure free. Here the sequenced sample was peripheral blood, taken 4 to 5 months after surgery. The source of these receptors is a boy under three years old with tuberous sclerosis and intractable seizures.

As for this clone: A read error may account for a junction end that differs from germline. The chain links TRBV7-7 to TRBJ2-1, with D hard to call. The germline V gene has CDR1 SSHAT and CDR2 FNYEAQ (reference sequence). This CDR3 comprises 13 residues. The CDR3: CASSLAKNNEQFF. The CDR3 coding sequence is TGTGCTAGCAGCTTGGCCAAAAACAATGAGCAGTTCTTC.

This clone appeared a single time. The rearrangement uses TRBV14 and TRBJ2-2; TRBD2 matches 7 bases. Trimming removed 3 bases from V and 4 bases from J; junction bases left unmatched: 11. The CDR3 is 17 amino acids. Germline CDR1 is SGHDN and CDR2 is FVKESK. CDR3: CASSHLGRGFLTGELFF. In DNA, the CDR3 is TGTGCCAGCAGCCACCTAGGGAGGGGCTTCCTCACCGGGGAGCTGTTTTTT.

J is TRBJ1-2 and V is TRBV28; unclear D gene. Germline V gene lookup returns CDR1 MDHEN and CDR2 SYDVKM. The germline V and J ends were trimmed by 3 bases and 6 bases, with 8 bases remaining between them. The CDR3 has 12 amino acids. Here the CDR3 reads CASSFPGDGYTF. Written as DNA, the CDR3 is TGTGCCAGCAGTTTTCCCGGGGATGGCTACACCTTC.

The rearrangement links TRBV5-8 to TRBJ1-1; perhaps TRBD1 as D (5 bases). CDR1 is SGHTS, CDR2 YDEGEE, per germline. This CDR3 is 16 amino acids long. The V and J ends lost 3 bases and 3 bases respectively, with 18 bases between them. CDR3 DNA sequence: TGTGCCAGCAGCTCTCCGCCGATGAGGGACTACACTGAAGCTTTCTTT. This gives the protein CASSSPPMRDYTEAFF.

V usage is TRBV30 and J usage is TRBJ2-3; TRBD2 agrees at 7 bases. The CDR3 is 16 residues long. Trimming cost V 5 bases and J 4 bases; bases outside gene matches: 15. Germline assignment: CDR1 GTSNPN and CDR2 SVGIG (reference sequence). The DNA of the CDR3 is TGTGCCTGGGGGTTTAGGACTAGTAGGTCGTCAGATACGCAGTATTTT. This encodes CAWGFRTSRSSDTQYF. The full variable domain, its missing parts supplied by reference TRBV30 and TRBJ2-3, is SQTIHQWPATLVQPVGSPLSLECTVEGTSNPNLYWYRQAAGRGLQLLFYSVGIGQISSEVPQNLSASRPQDRQFILSSKKLLLSDSGFYLCAWGFRTSRSSDTQYFGPGTRLTVL.

V and J are TRBV4-2 and TRBJ1-4; D remains ambiguous. CDR3 length equals 12 residues. CDR1 LGHNA and CDR2 YNFKEQ come from the germline V gene. V lost 3 bases and J lost 12, with 11 bases in between. The chain's CDR3 is CASSQSGWELFF. In nucleotides, the CDR3 is TGTGCCAGCAGCCAGTCCGGTTGGGAACTGTTTTTT.

Note on this clone: The identical CDR3 is also encoded by other nucleotide sequences in the sample. The chain employs TRBV6-5 and TRBJ1-4, with D possibly TRBD1 on 6 matching bases. This CDR3 region has 15 residues. The ends were cut back, 0 bases at V and 8 bases at J, with 13 bases in the middle. Germline V gene data show CDR1 as MNHEY and CDR2 as SVGAGI. Written as DNA, the CDR3 is TGTGCCAGCAGTTACTCTCGGGGGCTCGGAGAAAAACTGTTTTTT. Its translation is CASSYSRGLGEKLFF.